The 20 T cell receptor beta chains listed next were all sequenced from one sample in a study of Ad26.COV2.S vaccination and SARS-CoV-2 variants (dated by TCRdb to about 2021). Library preparation used the immunoSEQ multiplex PCR assay. The clones in this table, taken by TCRdb from immuneACCESS, are in-frame only. Not every clone is retained; where verified, under half of the shortfall comes from an unresolved V gene, and the cause of the rest is unknown. This sample comprises some 400,000 clones, 89% of them detected only once. 1.5% to 2% of the sample is taken by the ten largest. The treatment or condition label on this specimen signifies: roughly 19 received Ad26.COV2.S at low or high dose, single or two shots; five or six received placebo; per-sample allocation not given. Repertoires of vaccine and placebo recipients were sequenced from samples taken on day 63 after the first injection. The specimen was peripheral blood, collected in a trial of Ad26.COV2.S vaccine versus placebo. The source is a person between 18 and 60 years old who received the Ad26.COV2.S COVID-19 vaccine or a placebo.

Notes on this clone: This sample also contains other DNA sequences that code for the same CDR3. This chain uses TRBV19 with TRBJ2-7; D may be TRBD2 (5 bases). Trimming stripped 6 bases from V and 2 bases from J, with 11 bases between. Germline CDR1 is LNHDA and CDR2 is SQIVND (reference sequence). There are 13 residues in the CDR3. In DNA form, the CDR3 reads TGTGCCAGTAGCCGGGAAGGAACCTACGAGCAGTACTTC. Translated, it gives CASSREGTYEQYF.

The chain combines TRBV6-2 or TRBV6-3 with TRBJ1-5; D unclear. CDR1 is MNHEY and CDR2 is SVGEGT in the germline V gene. The germline V and J ends were trimmed by 2 bases and 2 bases, with 13 bases remaining between them. The CDR3 sequence is 16 residues long. The CDR3 nucleotides are TGTGCCAGCAGTTACCACCCGGCCCGGGGCAATCAGCCCCAGCATTTT. Translated, it gives CASSYHPARGNQPQHF.

The chain joins TRBV19 to TRBJ2-7; 10 bases line up with TRBD2. CDR3 length: 14 residues. V lost 10 bases and J lost 3; bases outside the gene matches: 9. Per the germline V gene, CDR1 is LNHDA and CDR2 is SQIVND (reference sequence). The CDR3 sequence is CAKLAGVSRYEQYF. The CDR3 nucleotides read TGTGCCAAGCTAGCGGGAGTCTCCCGCTACGAGCAGTACTTC. The whole variable domain, remainder taken from reference TRBV19 and TRBJ2-7, is DGGITQSPKYLFRKEGQNVTLSCEQNLNHDAMYWYRQDPGQGLRLIYYSQIVNDFQKGDIAEGYSVSREKKESFPLTVTSAQKNPTAFYLCAKLAGVSRYEQYFGPGTRLTVT.

The rearrangement joins TRBV2 to TRBJ2-7; D may be TRBD2 (5 bases). Germline V lookup: CDR1 SNHLY, CDR2 FYNNEI. Trimming removed 6 bases at V and 2 bases at J, with 8 bases between. The CDR3 covers 12 residues. DNA of the CDR3: TGTGCCAGCAGGATAGCGACCTACGAGCAGTACTTC. It specifies CASRIATYEQYF.

This chain joins TRBV20-1 and TRBJ1-1; 7 nucleotides agree with TRBD1. Germline V gives CDR1 DFQATT, CDR2 SNEGSKA (reference sequence). The CDR3 is 11 residues long. V gave up 2 bases and J gave up 12 bases; unmatched junction bases: 6. The CDR3 nucleotides read TGCAGTGCTAGATCAGACAGGGACCCTTTCTTT. Translating it yields CSARSDRDPFF.

The genes are TRBV28 and TRBJ2-7, with 9 bases that match TRBD1. The V and J ends lost 6 bases and 7 bases, in that order; junction bases with no gene match: 19. Germline lookup yields CDR1 MDHEN and CDR2 SYDVKM. CDR3 size: 17 residues. This CDR3 reads CASSPSWVRDREEEQYF. CDR3 nucleotides: TGTGCCAGCAGCCCTTCATGGGTCCGGGACAGGGAAGAGGAGCAGTACTTC.

This rearrangement joins TRBV11-2 to TRBJ2-5; 9 positions agree with TRBD2. This CDR3 has 13 amino acids. From germline, CDR1 is SGHAT and CDR2 FQNNGV. Losses at the gene ends were 0 bases for V and 9 bases for J; bases not matched to a gene: 2. CDR3 protein: CASSLEPSGAQYF. The CDR3 DNA reads TGTGCCAGCAGCTTAGAGCCTAGCGGGGCCCAGTACTTC.

Worth noting for this clone: The sample has other DNA sequences that encode this CDR3 too. V and J are TRBV28 and TRBJ2-1; 7 bases are shared with TRBD2. Germline loops: CDR1 MDHEN, CDR2 SYDVKM. This CDR3 has 13 amino acids. J lost 0 bases, V lost 8 bases, and 1 base had no gene match. The CDR3 DNA is TGTGCCAGCCGCGGGGGCTCCTACAATGAGCAGTTCTTC. It is translated as CASRGGSYNEQFF.

V usage is TRBV7-8 and J usage is TRBJ2-1; weak D call: TRBD2 (5 bases). Trimming shortened V by 5 bases and J by 8 bases, and 19 bases separated the two germline ends. CDR1 is SGHVS, CDR2 FQNEAQ, per germline. The CDR3 is 15 amino acids. This CDR3 reads CASSREGPPADEQFF. The DNA of the CDR3 is TGTGCCAGCAGCCGGGAAGGACCCCCCGCGGATGAGCAGTTCTTC.

CDR3 sequence reads: CASSLVGGGIYEQYF. The CDR3 coding sequence is TGCGCCAGCAGCTTGGTGGGTGGAGGGATCTACGAGCAGTACTTC. The chain combines TRBV5-1 with TRBJ2-7; possible D gene TRBD2, 6 bases. The CDR3 runs 15 residues. CDR1 SGHRS and CDR2 YFSETQ come from the germline V gene. The V end was cut by 0 bases, the J end by 3 bases, with 13 bases between.

The rearrangement joins TRBV5-3 to TRBJ2-7; either TRBD1 or TRBD2 may fit D (5 bases each). TRBV5-3 is annotated as an ORF whose role is uncertain. V was cut by 1 base and J by 0 bases, with 8 bases left in between. The CDR3 is 14 residues long. CDR3 sequence reads: CARSLPGASYEQYF. In nucleotides, the CDR3 is TGTGCCAGAAGCTTGCCCGGGGCCTCCTACGAGCAGTACTTC.

Notes on this clone: Other DNA sequences in this sample translate to the same CDR3. The V call is TRBV24-1, the J call TRBJ2-2, with 13 positions matching TRBD2. The V gene end was trimmed by 0 bases and the J gene end by 5 bases; junction bases not matched to a gene: 8. The CDR3 is made up of 19 amino acids. The germline gives CDR1 KGHDR, CDR2 SFDVKD. The CDR3 DNA sequence: TGTGCCACCAGTGATTTGGAAGGACTAGCGGGAGCAGGGACCGGGGAGCTGTTTTTT. Its translation is CATSDLEGLAGAGTGELFF.

This clone was seen just once. The chain is built from TRBV4-2 and TRBJ1-5; 10 bases agree with TRBD1. CDR3 length: 18 amino acids. The ends lost 4 bases at V and 0 bases at J; junction bases unmatched: 9. Germline CDR1 is LGHNA and CDR2 is YNFKEQ. Written as DNA, the CDR3 is TGTGCCAGCAGCCTAGGGACAGGGGACACCTATAGCAATCAGCCCCAGCATTTT. It translates to CASSLGTGDTYSNQPQHF.

The V and J genes are TRBV20-1 and TRBJ2-1; TRBD2 is a possible D gene (5 bases). CDR1 and CDR2 (germline): DFQATT, SNEGSKA (reference sequence). This CDR3 has 11 residues. V was clipped by 4 bases and J by 10 bases, with 11 bases between them. The CDR3 nucleotides read TGCAGTGCTATCACCCGGAGGGAGCAGTTCTTC. This sequence encodes CSAITRREQFF.

The chain combines TRBV7-9 with TRBJ1-5; D not resolved. Germline V gene lookup returns CDR1 SEHNR and CDR2 FQNEAQ (reference sequence). V lost 5 bases, J lost 3 bases, and 14 bases lay in between. The CDR3 consists of 15 residues. The CDR3 nucleotides read TGTGCCAGCAGCGGTATAGGGCCGACCAATCAGCCCCAGCATTTT. Translation: CASSGIGPTNQPQHF.

The chain joins TRBV5-1 to TRBJ2-2; a weak D match, TRBD2 (5 bases). This CDR3 region has 13 residues. V was cut by 4 bases and J by 5 bases, with 9 bases left in between. Germline CDR1 is SGHRS and CDR2 is YFSETQ. CDR3 coding DNA: TGCGCCAGCAGCGTACGGGATACCGGGGAGCTGTTTTTT. Encoded protein: CASSVRDTGELFF.

The chain couples TRBV11-3 to TRBJ1-2; D might be TRBD1 (6 bases). Trimming removed 4 bases from V and 4 bases from J, with 16 bases in between. CDR3 length: 15 residues. The germline V gene has CDR1 SGHNT and CDR2 YENEEA. The DNA of the CDR3 is TGTGCCAGCAGCTCAGGGGTAGTGTCGAGCTATGGCTACACCTTC. This gives the protein CASSSGVVSSYGYTF.

CDR3 sequence: CATSDFRDSSTDTQYF. CDR3 sequence (DNA): TGTGCCACCAGTGATTTTCGGGACAGCTCCACAGATACGCAGTATTTT. The rearrangement uses TRBV24-1 and TRBJ2-3, with 7 bases that match TRBD1. Trimming cost V 1 base and J 2 bases; bases outside gene matches: 5. This CDR3 region has 16 residues. Germline values: CDR1 KGHDR, CDR2 SFDVKD.

As concerns this clone: This same CDR3 is encoded by further DNA sequences in the sample. The chain combines TRBV9 with TRBJ2-7; possibly TRBD2 for D (5 bases). There are 14 residues in the CDR3. Germline assignment: CDR1 SGDLS and CDR2 YYNGEE. V dropped 0 bases and J dropped 2 bases, with 9 bases sitting between them. The CDR3 bases are TGTGCCAGCAGCGTAGCCGGAGGAACCTACGAGCAGTACTTC. As protein: CASSVAGGTYEQYF.

This chain joins TRBV4-2 and TRBJ2-1; TRBD2 matches 7 bases. Germline V gives CDR1 LGHNA, CDR2 YNFKEQ. The CDR3 sequence is 15 residues long. V trimming: 0 bases; J trimming: 6 bases; junction bases outside the gene matches: 5. The CDR3: CASSQDRLAANEQFF. The CDR3 DNA sequence: TGTGCCAGCAGCCAAGATCGGCTAGCGGCCAATGAGCAGTTCTTC.